This T cell receptor beta chain was observed in a study of cytomegalovirus exposure and HLA in healthy donors. Germline lookup yields CDR1 SEHNR and CDR2 FQNEAQ (reference sequence). J lost 0 bases, V lost 4 bases, and 15 bases had no gene match. The CDR3 totals 18 residues. About this clone itself: As yet, its antigen is unknown.

Points from the study as a whole: Published work reported that the classifier diagnosed cytomegalovirus status with high specificity and sensitivity.

The PCR employed 60 Vbeta primers together with 13 Jbeta primers. Produced via immunoSEQ multiplex PCR; TCRdb's table is partial and in-frame only. Of 95,000 to 150,000 clones listed, about three fifths were seen once; the top ten hold 8% to 10%. Input material: PBMCs. The TCR was taken from a man between 40 and 49 years old in good health and CMV-seropositive. J is TRBJ2-7 and V is TRBV7-9, with 7 bases fitting TRBD2. CDR3 nucleotides: TGTGCCAGCAGCTGGCTGCAAGGTCGCGGGGGTCCCTCCTACGAGCAGTACTTC. Translating gives CASSWLQGRGGPSYEQYF.